The 12 T cell receptor beta chains presented below share a single source sample, sequenced in a study of shared clonotypes between healthy human individuals. Only in-frame clones appear in the TCRdb table, and some are missing; sequencing was by immunoSEQ multiplex PCR. The sample has a few million clones, around 94% seen once; the top ten hold more than 0.12%. Sequencing was performed on naive CD4+ T cells sorted from blood. The subset denotes: CD45RA+ positively selected. The receptors stem from a man aged 18 to 35 in good health.

The rearrangement joins TRBV1 to TRBJ2-5; TRBD1 is the table's D call and was not checked against the DNA. TRBV1 is a pseudogene segment. The CDR3 is 15 residues long. This CDR3 is CTSSQGTGVGETQYF. The CDR3 nucleotides read TGCACCAGCAGCCAGGGGACAGGGGTCGGTGAGACCCAGTACTTC.

Here the CDR3 DNA reads TGCGCCAGCAGCCGACTAGCGGGAGGGACCTACGAGCAGTACTTC. It is translated as CASSRLAGGTYEQYF. V gene TRBV4-1 combines with J gene TRBJ2-7; 14 bases are a match to TRBD2. The CDR3 runs 15 residues. V gave up 4 bases and J gave up 2 bases; unmatched junction bases: 1. From germline, CDR1 is MGHRA and CDR2 YSYEKL.

The chain joins TRBV27 to TRBJ1-2; a weak D match, TRBD1 (6 bases). Trimming took off 3 bases at V and 5 bases at J, with 10 bases between the two ends. CDR3 length: 13 residues. Germline-derived CDR1 and CDR2 are MNHEY and SMNVEV (reference sequence). CDR3 coding DNA: TGTGCCAGCAGTTTGTCAGGGGTTTATGGCTACACCTTC. Its protein is CASSLSGVYGYTF.

V is TRBV28 and J is TRBJ1-5, with D possibly TRBD1 on 5 matching bases. The CDR3 totals 14 residues. Germline V gene sequence: CDR1 MDHEN, CDR2 SYDVKM. Trimming took 4 bases from V and 3 from J, leaving 10 bases between them. The chain's CDR3 is CASSSGQTNQPQHF. The CDR3 nucleotides are TGTGCCAGCAGTTCCGGACAAACCAATCAGCCCCAGCATTTT.

The chain has TRBV2 and TRBJ1-3; D ambiguous. CDR1 is SNHLY, CDR2 FYNNEI, per germline. Between the trimmed V and J ends, which lost 7 bases and 6 bases, there was a span of 16 bases. The CDR3 runs 14 residues. The CDR3 region is CASKNSGSQNTIYF. The CDR3 region has the DNA TGTGCCAGCAAAAACAGCGGCTCCCAAAACACCATATATTTT.

This sequence joins TRBV5-4 and TRBJ2-3; D might be TRBD2 (6 bases). V lost 0 bases to trimming and J lost 3 bases, with 14 bases between them. Germline V lookup: CDR1 SGHNT, CDR2 YYREEE (reference sequence). The CDR3 runs 16 residues. DNA for the CDR3: TGTGCCAGCAGCTTGGTGCTAGGAGGGCCTACAGATACGCAGTATTTT. Translated: CASSLVLGGPTDTQYF.

This chain links TRBV5-1 with TRBJ2-3; tentative D call: TRBD1 (6 bases). The V end lost 4 bases, the J end lost 6 bases, and 18 bases lay between the germline ends. Germline CDR1 is SGHRS and CDR2 is YFSETQ. This CDR3 is 15 amino acids long. The CDR3 DNA follows: TGCGCCAGCAGCCGGGATGGACAGAATTGGGATACGCAGTATTTT. Translated: CASSRDGQNWDTQYF.

This clone was counted between two and nine times. V is TRBV10-2 and J is TRBJ2-7; D may correspond to TRBD1 or TRBD2 (5 bases each). V was trimmed by 6 bases and J by 4 bases, leaving 7 bases between them. Germline assignment: CDR1 WSHSY and CDR2 SAAADI. The CDR3 is 11 residues long. CDR3 protein: CASRGTYEQYF. The CDR3 coding sequence is TGCGCCAGCAGGGGGACGTACGAGCAGTACTTC.

This clone showed up just once. The rearrangement uses TRBV7-9 and TRBJ1-2, with 10 bases fitting TRBD1. Germline V gene lookup returns CDR1 SEHNR and CDR2 FQNEAQ (reference sequence). The CDR3 sequence is 15 residues long. With 1 base clipped from V and 3 bases from J, the junction kept 2 bases outside the gene matches. The CDR3 region is CASSLVTGGDYGYTF. CDR3 nucleotides: TGTGCCAGCAGCTTAGTGACAGGGGGCGACTATGGCTACACCTTC. The whole variable domain, filled in from reference TRBV7-9 and TRBJ1-2, reads DTGVSQNPRHKITKRGQNVTFRCDPISEHNRLYWYRQTLGQGPEFLTYFQNEAQLEKSRLLSDRFSAERPKGSFSTLEIQRTEQGDSAMYLCASSLVTGGDYGYTFGSGTRLTVV.

This rearrangement joins TRBV5-6 to TRBJ2-2; 7 positions match TRBD1. CDR3 size: 15 residues. V lost 0 bases and J lost 5; bases outside the gene matches: 4. From germline, CDR1 is SGHDT and CDR2 YYEEEE. This CDR3 is CASSLADRTTGELFF. The CDR3 region has the DNA TGTGCCAGCAGCTTGGCGGACAGGACTACCGGGGAGCTGTTTTTT.

The V gene is TRBV19, the J gene TRBJ2-6; D is possibly TRBD1 (5 bases). Trimming pared 6 bases from V and 0 bases from J, leaving 15 bases between. The germline V gene has CDR1 LNHDA and CDR2 SQIVND (reference sequence). CDR3 size: 17 residues. The CDR3 DNA reads TGTGCCAGTAGGTGGGGTCAGGGTCCCTCTGGGGCCAACGTCCTGACTTTC. It yields the protein CASRWGQGPSGANVLTF.

V and J are TRBV15 and TRBJ2-2; 11 bases fit TRBD2. Germline CDR1 is LNHNV and CDR2 is YYDKDF (reference sequence). CDR3 length: 16 amino acids. The V and J ends lost 5 bases and 4 bases, in that order; junction bases with no gene match: 6. The CDR3 loop is CATSGGSGRATGELFF. DNA for the CDR3: TGTGCCACCAGCGGGGGTAGCGGGAGGGCCACCGGGGAGCTGTTTTTT.